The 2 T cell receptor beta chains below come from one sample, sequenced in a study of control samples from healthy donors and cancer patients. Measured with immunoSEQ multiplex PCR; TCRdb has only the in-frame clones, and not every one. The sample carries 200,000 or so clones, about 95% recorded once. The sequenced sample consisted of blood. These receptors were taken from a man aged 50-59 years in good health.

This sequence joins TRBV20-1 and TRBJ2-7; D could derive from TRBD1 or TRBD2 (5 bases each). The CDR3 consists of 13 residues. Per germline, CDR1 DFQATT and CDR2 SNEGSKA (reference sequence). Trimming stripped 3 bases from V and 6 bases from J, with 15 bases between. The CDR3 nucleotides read TGCAGTGCTAGTCGGGACGGCTCTAGCGAGCAGTACGTC. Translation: CSASRDGSSEQYV.

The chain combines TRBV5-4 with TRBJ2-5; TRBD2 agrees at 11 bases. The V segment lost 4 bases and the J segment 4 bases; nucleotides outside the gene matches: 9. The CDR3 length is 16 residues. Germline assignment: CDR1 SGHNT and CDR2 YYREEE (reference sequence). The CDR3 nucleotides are TGTGCCAGCAGCCCTAGGACTAGCGGGCGTGGAGAGACCCAGTACTTC. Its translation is CASSPRTSGRGETQYF. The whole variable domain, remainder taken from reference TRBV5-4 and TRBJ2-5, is ETGVTQSPTHLIKTRGQQVTLRCSSQSGHNTVSWYQQALGQGPQFIFQYYREEENGRGNFPPRFSGLQFPNYSSELNVNALELDDSALYLCASSPRTSGRGETQYFGPGTRLLVL.